This TCR beta chain was identified during a study of blood T cells in healthy people across ages. Study results and limitations: A greater number of naive CD4+ cells and higher diversity distinguished long-lived donors from aged donors.

Worth noting for this clonotype: The target antigen is unknown.

A second PCR, run for roughly 7 to 12 cycles, used a sample-barcoded 5' primer plus a J-beta primer mix. Each cDNA molecule was tagged by a template-switch adaptor with 12 random nucleotides. There were at least 3 million CDR3-containing paired-end reads obtained from each sample. TCRdb used MiXCR to reprocess the 5' RACE reads, holding one entry per CDR3 protein. The table records 1.5 million to 1.9 million distinct CDR3 sequences, under 55% of them present only once. Each sample yielded at least 5.5 micrograms of PBMC total RNA. CDR1 and CDR2 from the germline V gene are LNHNV and YYDKDF (reference sequence). The CDR3 has 12 amino acids. Trimming pared 6 bases from V and 0 bases from J, leaving 5 bases between.

Sequencing was performed on blood. This clonotype originated in a woman younger than 30 in good health. The J gene is TRBJ2-5, the V gene TRBV15, with D hard to call. CDR3 residues: CATRQDQETQYF. CDR3 bases: TGTGCCACCAGGCAGGACCAAGAGACCCAGTACTTC.